This T cell receptor beta chain appears in the sequencing data of a study of cytomegalovirus exposure and HLA in healthy donors. The study ran its PCR with 60 Vbeta and 13 Jbeta primers. Data came from immunoSEQ multiplex PCR; TCRdb stores just in-frame clones and leaves some out. The table lists 140,000 to 150,000 clones, around 75% of them singletons, with 1.5% to 2% in the top ten. From germline, CDR1 is SNHLY and CDR2 FYNNEI. The CDR3 loop spans 14 amino acids. V lost 7 bases and J lost 1, with 13 bases in between. The receptor's source is a woman aged 18 to 35 in good health and CMV-seronegative. The chain has TRBV2 and TRBJ2-5; D possibly corresponds to TRBD1 (5 bases). What was sequenced was PBMCs. CDR3 loop: CASNLRQSQETQYF. CDR3 nucleotide sequence: TGTGCCAGCAATCTCAGACAGAGCCAAGAGACCCAGTACTTC.